This TCR beta chain was found in a study of identical twins. General study points: With abundant cord blood beta clonotypes, insertions were fewer; memory repertoires showed no such pattern. Conclusions were drawn cross-sectionally by statistical analysis, without following the same donors.

Via MiXCR, TCRdb re-called the 5' RACE reads, giving one row per CDR3 protein. The sample consists of about 890,000 distinct CDR3 sequences, about 12% of them appearing once. Comment on this clonotype: What it binds is unknown.

The same data also contributed to another study, on yellow fever vaccine responses in identical twins. From that study: Reportedly, twins' vaccine T cell responses looked partly convergent and partly personalized.

The receptor comes from a woman between 18 and 29 years old in good health. Source material: PBMCs.

The CDR3 is CSVEGTEHRNIQYF. As DNA, the CDR3 is TGCAGCGTTGAAGGAACAGAGCACAGGAACATTCAGTACTTC. The chain uses TRBV29-1 and TRBJ2-4; tentative D call: TRBD1 (5 bases). CDR1 and CDR2 from the germline V gene are SQVTM and ANQGSEA. CDR3 length: 14 amino acids. V was pared by 1 base and J by 7 bases, with 14 bases between.